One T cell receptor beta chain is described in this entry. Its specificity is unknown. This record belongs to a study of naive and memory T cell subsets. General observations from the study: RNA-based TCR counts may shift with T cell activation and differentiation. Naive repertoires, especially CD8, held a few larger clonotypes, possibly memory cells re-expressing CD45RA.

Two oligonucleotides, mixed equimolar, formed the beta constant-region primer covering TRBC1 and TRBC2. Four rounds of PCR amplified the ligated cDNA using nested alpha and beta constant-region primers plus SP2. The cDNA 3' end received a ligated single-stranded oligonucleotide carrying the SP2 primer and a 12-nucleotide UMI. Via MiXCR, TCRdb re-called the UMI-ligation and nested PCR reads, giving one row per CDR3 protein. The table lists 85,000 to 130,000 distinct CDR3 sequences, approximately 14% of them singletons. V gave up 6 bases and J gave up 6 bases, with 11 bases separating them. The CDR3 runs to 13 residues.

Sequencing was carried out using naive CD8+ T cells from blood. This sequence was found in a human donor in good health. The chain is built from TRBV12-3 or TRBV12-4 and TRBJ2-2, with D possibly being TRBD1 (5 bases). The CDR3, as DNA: TGTGCCAGCAGCCCCTTGGGGCCCGGGGAGCTGTTTTTT. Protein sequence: CASSPLGPGELFF.